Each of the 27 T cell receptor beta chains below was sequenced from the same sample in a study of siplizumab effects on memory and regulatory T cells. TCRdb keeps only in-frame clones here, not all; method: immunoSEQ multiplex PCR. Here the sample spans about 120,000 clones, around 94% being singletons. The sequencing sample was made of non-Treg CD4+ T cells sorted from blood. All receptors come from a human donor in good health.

CDR3 bases: TGCAGCACTGGGCAGGGGGCGTACACTGAAGCTTTCTTT. It translates to CSTGQGAYTEAFF. The chain links TRBV29-1 to TRBJ1-1; 8 nucleotides match TRBD1. The CDR3 contains 13 residues. Germline-derived CDR1 and CDR2 are SQVTM and ANQGSEA. After removal of 8 bases from V and 3 bases from J, the junction contained 8 bases not matched to a gene.

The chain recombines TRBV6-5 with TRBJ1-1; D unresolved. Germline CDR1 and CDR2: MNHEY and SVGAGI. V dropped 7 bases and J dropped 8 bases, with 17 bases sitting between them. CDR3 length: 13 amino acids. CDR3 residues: CASIPSKRQEAFF. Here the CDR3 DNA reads TGTGCCAGCATCCCCTCGAAGCGTCAGGAAGCTTTCTTT.

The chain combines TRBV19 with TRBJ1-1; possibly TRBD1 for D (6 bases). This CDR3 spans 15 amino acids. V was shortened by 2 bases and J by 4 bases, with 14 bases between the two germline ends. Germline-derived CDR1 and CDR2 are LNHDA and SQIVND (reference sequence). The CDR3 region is CASSILGAWGTEAFF. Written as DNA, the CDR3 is TGTGCCAGTAGTATACTGGGGGCCTGGGGCACTGAAGCTTTCTTT.

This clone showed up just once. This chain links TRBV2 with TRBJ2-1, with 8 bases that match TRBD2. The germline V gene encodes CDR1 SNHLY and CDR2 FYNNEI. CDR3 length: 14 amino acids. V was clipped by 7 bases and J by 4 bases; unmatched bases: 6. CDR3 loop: CASKETSAYNEQFF. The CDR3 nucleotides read TGTGCCAGCAAAGAGACTAGCGCATACAATGAGCAGTTCTTC.

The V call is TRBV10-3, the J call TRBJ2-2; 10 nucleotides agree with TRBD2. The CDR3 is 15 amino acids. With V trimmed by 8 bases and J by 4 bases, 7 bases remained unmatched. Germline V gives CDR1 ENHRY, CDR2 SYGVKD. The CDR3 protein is CAIVTGLAITGELFF. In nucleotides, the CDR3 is TGTGCCATCGTCACGGGACTAGCGATCACCGGGGAGCTGTTTTTT.

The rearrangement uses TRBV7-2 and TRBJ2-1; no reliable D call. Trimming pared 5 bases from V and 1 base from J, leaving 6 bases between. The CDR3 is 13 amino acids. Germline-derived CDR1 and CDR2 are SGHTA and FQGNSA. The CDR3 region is CASSGRSYNEQFF. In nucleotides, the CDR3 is TGTGCCAGCAGCGGGCGGTCCTACAATGAGCAGTTCTTC.

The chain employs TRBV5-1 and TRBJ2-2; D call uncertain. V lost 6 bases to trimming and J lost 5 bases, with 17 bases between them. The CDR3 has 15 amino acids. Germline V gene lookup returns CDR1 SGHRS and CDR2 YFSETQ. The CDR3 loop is CASKVDGAVTGELFF. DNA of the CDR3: TGCGCCAGCAAGGTGGACGGAGCTGTAACCGGGGAGCTGTTTTTT.

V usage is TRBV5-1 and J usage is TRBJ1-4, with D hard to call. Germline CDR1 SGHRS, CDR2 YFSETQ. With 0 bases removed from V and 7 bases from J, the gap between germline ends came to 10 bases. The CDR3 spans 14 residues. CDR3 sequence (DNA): TGCGCCAGCAGCTTGGTAGGTAGTGGTGAAAAACTGTTTTTT. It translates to CASSLVGSGEKLFF.

The DNA of the CDR3 is TGTGCCAGCAAAAGTGGTTTAGGAGAGGGCACTGAAGCTTTCTTT. Amino acid sequence: CASKSGLGEGTEAFF. The chain employs TRBV9 and TRBJ1-1; D gene ambiguous. CDR1 is SGDLS, CDR2 YYNGEE, per germline. The CDR3 length is 15 residues. The V end lost 6 bases, the J end lost 4 bases, and 19 bases lay between the germline ends.

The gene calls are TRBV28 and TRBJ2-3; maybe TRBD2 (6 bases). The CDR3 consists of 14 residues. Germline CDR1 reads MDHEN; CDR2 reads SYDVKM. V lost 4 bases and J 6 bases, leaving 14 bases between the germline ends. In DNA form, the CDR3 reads TGTGCCAGCAGTTCTTATTTACGGGGGGATACGCAGTATTTT. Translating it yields CASSSYLRGDTQYF.

The DNA for the CDR3 is TGTGCCAGCAGCTTAGTGGGAAACCAAGAGACCCAGTACTTC. This translates into CASSLVGNQETQYF. The gene calls are TRBV7-2 and TRBJ2-5, with D unresolved. The V and J ends lost 1 base and 0 bases respectively, with 6 bases between them. This CDR3 region has 14 residues. CDR1 is SGHTA, CDR2 FQGNSA, per germline.

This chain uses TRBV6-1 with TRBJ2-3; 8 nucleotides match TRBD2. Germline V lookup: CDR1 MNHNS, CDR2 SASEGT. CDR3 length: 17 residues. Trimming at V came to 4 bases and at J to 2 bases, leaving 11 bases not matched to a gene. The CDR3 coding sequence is TGTGCCAGCAGTGTCCAGCGGGGGCCCTTCAACACAGATACGCAGTATTTT. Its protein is CASSVQRGPFNTDTQYF.

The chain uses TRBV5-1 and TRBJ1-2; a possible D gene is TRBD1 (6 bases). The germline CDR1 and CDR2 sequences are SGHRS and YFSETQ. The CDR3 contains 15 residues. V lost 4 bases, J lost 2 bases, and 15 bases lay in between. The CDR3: CASSPRTDPNYGYTF. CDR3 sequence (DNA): TGCGCCAGCAGCCCTAGGACAGACCCCAACTATGGCTACACCTTC.

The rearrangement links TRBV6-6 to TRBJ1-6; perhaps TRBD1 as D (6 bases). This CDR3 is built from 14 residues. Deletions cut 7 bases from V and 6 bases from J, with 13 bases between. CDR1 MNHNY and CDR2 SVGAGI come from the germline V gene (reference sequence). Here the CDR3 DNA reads TGTGCCAGCACTACCCCGGGGGCTAATTCACCCCTCCACTTT. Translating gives CASTTPGANSPLHF.

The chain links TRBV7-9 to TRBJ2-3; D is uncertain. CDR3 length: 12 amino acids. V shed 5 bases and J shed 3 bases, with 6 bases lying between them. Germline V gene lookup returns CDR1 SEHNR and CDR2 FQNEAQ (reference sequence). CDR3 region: CASSAETDTQYF. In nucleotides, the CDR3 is TGTGCCAGCAGCGCCGAAACAGATACGCAGTATTTT.

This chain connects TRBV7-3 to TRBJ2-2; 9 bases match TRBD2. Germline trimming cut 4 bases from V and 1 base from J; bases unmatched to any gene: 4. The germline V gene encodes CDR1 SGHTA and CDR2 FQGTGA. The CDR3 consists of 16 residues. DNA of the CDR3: TGTGCCAGCAGCTACCAGACTAGCGGGAACACCGGGGAGCTGTTTTTT. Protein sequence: CASSYQTSGNTGELFF.

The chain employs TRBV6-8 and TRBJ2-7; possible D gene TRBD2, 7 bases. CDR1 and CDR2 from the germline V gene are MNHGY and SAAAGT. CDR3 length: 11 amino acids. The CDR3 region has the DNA TGTGTCAGGGGACTATTCTACGAGCAGTACTTC. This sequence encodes CVRGLFYEQYF.

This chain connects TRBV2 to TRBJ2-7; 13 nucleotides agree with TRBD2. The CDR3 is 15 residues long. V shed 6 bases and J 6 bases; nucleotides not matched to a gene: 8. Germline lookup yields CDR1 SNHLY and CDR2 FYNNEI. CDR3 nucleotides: TGTGCCAGCAGGGTTGGACTAGCGGGAGTGCGCGAGCAGTACTTC. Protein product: CASRVGLAGVREQYF.

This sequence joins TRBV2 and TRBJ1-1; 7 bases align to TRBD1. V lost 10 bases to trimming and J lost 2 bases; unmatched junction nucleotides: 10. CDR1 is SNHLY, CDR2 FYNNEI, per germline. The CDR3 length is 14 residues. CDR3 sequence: CATDLQGINTEAFF. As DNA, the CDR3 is TGTGCCACCGATCTACAGGGGATAAACACTGAAGCTTTCTTT.

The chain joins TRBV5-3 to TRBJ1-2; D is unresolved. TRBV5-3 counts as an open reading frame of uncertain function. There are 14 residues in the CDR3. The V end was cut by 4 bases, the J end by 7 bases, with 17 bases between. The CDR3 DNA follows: TGTGCCAGAAGCCCGCCTTGGGAATTCGGTGGCTACACCTTC. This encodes CARSPPWEFGGYTF.

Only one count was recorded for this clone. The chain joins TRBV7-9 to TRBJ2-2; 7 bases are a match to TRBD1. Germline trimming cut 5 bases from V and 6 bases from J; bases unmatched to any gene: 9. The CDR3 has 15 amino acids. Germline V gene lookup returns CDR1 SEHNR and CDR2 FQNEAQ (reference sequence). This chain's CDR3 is CASSLQGIGAGELFF. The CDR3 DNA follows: TGTGCCAGCAGCCTACAGGGGATAGGCGCCGGGGAGCTGTTTTTT. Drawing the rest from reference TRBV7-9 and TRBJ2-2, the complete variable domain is DTGVSQNPRHKITKRGQNVTFRCDPISEHNRLYWYRQTLGQGPEFLTYFQNEAQLEKSRLLSDRFSAERPKGSFSTLEIQRTEQGDSAMYLCASSLQGIGAGELFFGEGSRLTVL.

The CDR3 DNA reads TGTGCCAGCAGCTTGCTGACAAAAGAGACCCAGTACTTC. Translation: CASSLLTKETQYF. The chain links TRBV5-8 to TRBJ2-5, with D unresolved. V lost 1 base and J 3 bases, leaving 7 bases between the germline ends. Germline values: CDR1 SGHTS, CDR2 YDEGEE. This CDR3 has 13 amino acids.

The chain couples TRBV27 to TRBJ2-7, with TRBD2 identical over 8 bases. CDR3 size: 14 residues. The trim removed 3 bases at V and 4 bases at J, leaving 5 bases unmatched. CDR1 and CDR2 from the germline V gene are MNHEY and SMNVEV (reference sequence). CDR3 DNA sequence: TGTGCCAGCAGTTTCAGCGGGGGACCTTACGAGCAGTACTTC. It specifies CASSFSGGPYEQYF.

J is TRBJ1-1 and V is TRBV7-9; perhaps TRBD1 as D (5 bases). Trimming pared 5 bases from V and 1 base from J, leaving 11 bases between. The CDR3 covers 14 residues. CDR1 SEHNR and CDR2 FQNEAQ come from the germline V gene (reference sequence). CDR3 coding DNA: TGTGCCAGCAGCATTTCACAGGCGAACACTGAAGCTTTCTTT. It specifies CASSISQANTEAFF.

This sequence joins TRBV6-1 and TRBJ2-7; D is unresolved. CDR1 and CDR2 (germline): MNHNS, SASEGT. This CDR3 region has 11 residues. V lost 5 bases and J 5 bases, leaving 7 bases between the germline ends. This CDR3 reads CASSYLHEQYF. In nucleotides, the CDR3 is TGTGCCAGCAGTTACCTCCACGAGCAGTACTTC.

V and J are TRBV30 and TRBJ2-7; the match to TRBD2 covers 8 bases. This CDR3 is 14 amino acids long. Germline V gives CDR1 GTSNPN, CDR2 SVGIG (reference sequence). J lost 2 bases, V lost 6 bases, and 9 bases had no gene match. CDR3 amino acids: CACIRLARTYEQYF. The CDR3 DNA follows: TGTGCCTGCATCCGACTAGCGCGAACCTACGAGCAGTACTTC. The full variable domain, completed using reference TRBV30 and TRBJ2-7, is SQTIHQWPATLVQPVGSPLSLECTVEGTSNPNLYWYRQAAGRGLQLLFYSVGIGQISSEVPQNLSASRPQDRQFILSSKKLLLSDSGFYLCACIRLARTYEQYFGPGTRLTVT.

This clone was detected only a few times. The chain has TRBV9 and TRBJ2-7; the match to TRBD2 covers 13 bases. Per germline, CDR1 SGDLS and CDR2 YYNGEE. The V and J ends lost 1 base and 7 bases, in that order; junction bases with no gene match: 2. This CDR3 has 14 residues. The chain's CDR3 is CASSVLLAGGEQYF. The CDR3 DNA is TGTGCCAGCAGCGTATTACTAGCGGGAGGGGAGCAGTACTTC.